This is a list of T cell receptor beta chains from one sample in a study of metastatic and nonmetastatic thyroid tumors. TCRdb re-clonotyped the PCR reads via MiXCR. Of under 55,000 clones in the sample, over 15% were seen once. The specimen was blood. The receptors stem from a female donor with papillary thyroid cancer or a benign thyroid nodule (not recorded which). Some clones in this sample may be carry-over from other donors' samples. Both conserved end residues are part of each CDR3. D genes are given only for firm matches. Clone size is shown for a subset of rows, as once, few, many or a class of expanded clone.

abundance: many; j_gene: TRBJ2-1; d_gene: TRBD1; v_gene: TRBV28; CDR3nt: TGTGCCAGCTTGTCTCGGACAGGGGGTTCCTACAATGAGCAGTTCTTC; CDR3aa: CASLSRTGGSYNEQFF
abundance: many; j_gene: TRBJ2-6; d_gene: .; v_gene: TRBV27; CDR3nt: TGTGCCAGCAGTCCACCATCTTACAGGACTGGGGCCAACGTCCTGACTTTC; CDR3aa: CASSPPSYRTGANVLTF
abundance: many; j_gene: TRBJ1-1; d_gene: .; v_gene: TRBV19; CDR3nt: TGTGCCAGTAGTCCCTTGGTGAACACTGAAGCTTTCTTT; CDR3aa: CASSPLVNTEAFF
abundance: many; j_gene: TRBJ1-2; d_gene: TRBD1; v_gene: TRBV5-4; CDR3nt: TGTGCCAGCAGCGCAGGGACAGGGCATGGCTACACCTTC; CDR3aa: CASSAGTGHGYTF
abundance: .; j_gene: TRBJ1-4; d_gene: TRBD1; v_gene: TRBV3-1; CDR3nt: TGTGCCAGCAGCGACGCCCCCTGGACAGGGGAAGAAAAACTGTTTTTT; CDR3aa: CASSDAPWTGEEKLFF
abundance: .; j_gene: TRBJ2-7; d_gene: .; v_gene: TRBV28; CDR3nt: TGTGCCAGCAGTCGCCACAGTGGGCTCGGGTCCCACGAGCAGTACTTC; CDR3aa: CASSRHSGLGSHEQYF
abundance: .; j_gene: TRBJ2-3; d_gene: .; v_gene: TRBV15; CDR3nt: TGTGCCACCAGCAGAGATTCCCCGGTACATACGCAGTATTTT; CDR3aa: CATSRDSPVHTQYF
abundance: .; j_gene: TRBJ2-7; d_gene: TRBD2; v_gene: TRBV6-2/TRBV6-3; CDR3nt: TGTGCCAGCGGGGGGGCAGGACTAGCTGGGGGGCTTCGGTACGAGCAGTACTTC; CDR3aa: CASGGAGLAGGLRYEQYF
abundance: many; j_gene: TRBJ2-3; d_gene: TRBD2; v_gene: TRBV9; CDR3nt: TGTGCCTCTGGAACGGGAGGAAGCACAGATACGCAGTATTTT; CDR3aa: CASGTGGSTDTQYF
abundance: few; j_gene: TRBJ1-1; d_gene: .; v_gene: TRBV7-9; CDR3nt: TGTGCCAGCAGCCATCGGAGAACTGAAGCTTTCTTT; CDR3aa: CASSHRRTEAFF
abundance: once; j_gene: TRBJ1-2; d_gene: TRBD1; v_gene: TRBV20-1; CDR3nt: TGCAGTGCTGGGACAGGGCGGGACTATGGCTACACCTTC; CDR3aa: CSAGTGRDYGYTF
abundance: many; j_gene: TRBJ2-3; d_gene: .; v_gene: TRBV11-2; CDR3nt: TGTGCCAGCAGTTGGACGTACACAGATACGCAGTATTTT; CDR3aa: CASSWTYTDTQYF
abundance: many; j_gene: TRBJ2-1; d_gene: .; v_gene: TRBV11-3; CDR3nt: TGTGCCAGCAGCCTCGGGCAGCACAATGAGCAGTTCTTC; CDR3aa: CASSLGQHNEQFF
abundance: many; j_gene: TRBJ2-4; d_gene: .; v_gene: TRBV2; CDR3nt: TGTGCCAGCAGTGGCAGTGCCAAAAACATTCAGTACTTC; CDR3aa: CASSGSAKNIQYF
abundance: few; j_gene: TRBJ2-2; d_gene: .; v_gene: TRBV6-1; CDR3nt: TGTGCCAGCACCCTTGGGTACGGACTAAACACCGGGGAGCTGTTTTTT; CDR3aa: CASTLGYGLNTGELFF
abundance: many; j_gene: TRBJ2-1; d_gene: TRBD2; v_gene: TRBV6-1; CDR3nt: TGTGCCAGCAGGTCAAGCGGGAGTGGTTACAATGAGCAGTTCTTC; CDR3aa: CASRSSGSGYNEQFF
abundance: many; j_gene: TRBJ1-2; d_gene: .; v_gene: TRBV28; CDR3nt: TGTGCCAGCAGTCACCAGGGTTCTGGCTACACCTTC; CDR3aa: CASSHQGSGYTF
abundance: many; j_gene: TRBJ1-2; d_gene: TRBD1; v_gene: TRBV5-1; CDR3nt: TGCGCCAGCAGCGACCTGCCCCGGGGCAGGGGGTCGTCCGGCTACACCTTC; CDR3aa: CASSDLPRGRGSSGYTF
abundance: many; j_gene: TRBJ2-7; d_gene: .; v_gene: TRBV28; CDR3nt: TGTGCCAGCAGCATAGGCTGGGAGCAGTACTTC; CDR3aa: CASSIGWEQYF
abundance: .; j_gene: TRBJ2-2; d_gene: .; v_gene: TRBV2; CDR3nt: TGTGCCAGCAGTGATGAGGTAGGTCTTGATGGCACCGGGGAGCTGTTTTTT; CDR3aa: CASSDEVGLDGTGELFF
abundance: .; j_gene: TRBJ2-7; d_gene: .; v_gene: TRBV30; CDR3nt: TGTGCCTGGACTAGGGGAAACTACGAGCAGTACTTC; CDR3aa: CAWTRGNYEQYF
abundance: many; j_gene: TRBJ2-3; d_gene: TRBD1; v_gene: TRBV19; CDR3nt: TGTGCCAGTAGTTCGACAGGGGGCTTAGATACGCAGTATTTT; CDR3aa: CASSSTGGLDTQYF
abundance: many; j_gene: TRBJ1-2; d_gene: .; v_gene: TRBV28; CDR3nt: TGTGCCAGCTCCCGGGGGGAGGGCTATGGCTACACCTTC; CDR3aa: CASSRGEGYGYTF
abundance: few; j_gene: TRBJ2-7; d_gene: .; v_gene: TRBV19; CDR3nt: TGTGCCAGTAGTATAGGGGTCAGGGTGACCTACGAGCAGTACTTC; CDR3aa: CASSIGVRVTYEQYF
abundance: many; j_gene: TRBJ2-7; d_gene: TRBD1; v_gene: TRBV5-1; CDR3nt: TGCGCCAGCAGCAGGACAGGTCGCTACGAGCAGTACTTC; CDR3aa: CASSRTGRYEQYF
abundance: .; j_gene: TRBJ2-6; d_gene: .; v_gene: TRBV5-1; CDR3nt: TGCGCCAGCAGCGCGGGTCCCTCTGGTGCCAACGTCCTGACTTTC; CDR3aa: CASSAGPSGANVLTF
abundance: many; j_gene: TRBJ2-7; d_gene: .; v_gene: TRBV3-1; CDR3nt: TGTGCCAGCAGCCCCCAGACAGGTTTCTACGAGCAGTACTTC; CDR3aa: CASSPQTGFYEQYF
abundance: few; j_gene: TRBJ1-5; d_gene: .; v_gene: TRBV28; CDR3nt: TGTGCCAGCAGAAAGGTGGGGCAGCCCCAGCATTTT; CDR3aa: CASRKVGQPQHF
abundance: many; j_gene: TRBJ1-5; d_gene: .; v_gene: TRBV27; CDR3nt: TGTGCCAGCAGTTTATCAAGGCAGTTGGTGGGATCGGGTCAGCCCCAGCATTTT; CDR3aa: CASSLSRQLVGSGQPQHF
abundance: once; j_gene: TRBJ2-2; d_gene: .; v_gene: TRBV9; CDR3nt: TGTGCCAGCAGCTTAGCTGCTACCTTTCGGACCGGGGAGCTGTTTTTT; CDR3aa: CASSLAATFRTGELFF
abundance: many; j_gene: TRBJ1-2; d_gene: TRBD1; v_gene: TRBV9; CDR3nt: TGTGCCAGCAGCATAGGGGACAGTACTAACTATGGCTACACCTTC; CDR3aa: CASSIGDSTNYGYTF
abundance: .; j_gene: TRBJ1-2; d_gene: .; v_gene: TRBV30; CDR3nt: TGTGCCTGGTTTCATCGGCGGGGCCTGACCTATGGCTACACCTTC; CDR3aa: CAWFHRRGLTYGYTF
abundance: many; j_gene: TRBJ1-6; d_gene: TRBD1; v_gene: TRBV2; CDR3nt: TGTGCCAGCAGTGAAGTAACAGGGGTGGGTTCACCCCTCCACTTT; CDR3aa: CASSEVTGVGSPLHF
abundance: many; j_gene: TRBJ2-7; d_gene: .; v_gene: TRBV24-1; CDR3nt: TGTGCCACCAGCGGGGGGACAGCCAGGAACGAGCAGTACTTC; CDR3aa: CATSGGTARNEQYF
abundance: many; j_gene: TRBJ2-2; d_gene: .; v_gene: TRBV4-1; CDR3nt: TGCGCCAGCAGCCCCCTAGGGGGAGCCGGGGAGCTGTTTTTT; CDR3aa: CASSPLGGAGELFF
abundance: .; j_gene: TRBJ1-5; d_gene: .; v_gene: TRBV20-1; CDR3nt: TGCAGTGCTAGAGACTACAGATGTTGGCCCCAGCATTTT; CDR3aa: CSARDYRCWPQHF
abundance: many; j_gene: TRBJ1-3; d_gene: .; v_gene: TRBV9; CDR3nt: TGTGCCAGCAGCTCTTATGCAGCGCCCAGCTCTGGAAACACCATATATTTT; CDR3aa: CASSSYAAPSSGNTIYF
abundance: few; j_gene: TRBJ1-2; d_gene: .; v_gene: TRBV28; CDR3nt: TGTGCCAGCAGTTTAATAGGAGGGGATGGCTACACCTTC; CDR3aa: CASSLIGGDGYTF
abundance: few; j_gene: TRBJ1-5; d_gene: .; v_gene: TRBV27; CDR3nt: TGTGCCAGCAGTCCCTCCAGGGCTCCGAATCAGCCCCAGCATTTT; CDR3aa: CASSPSRAPNQPQHF
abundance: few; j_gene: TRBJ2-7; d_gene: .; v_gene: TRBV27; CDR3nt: TGTTCCAGCAGTAGCGACAGCGGGCAATCCTACGAGCATTACTTC; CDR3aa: CSSSSDSGQSYEHYF
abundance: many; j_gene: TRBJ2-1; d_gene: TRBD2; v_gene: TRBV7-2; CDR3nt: TGTGCCAGCAGCTCGGGAGGAGTTGAGCAGTTCTTC; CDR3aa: CASSSGGVEQFF
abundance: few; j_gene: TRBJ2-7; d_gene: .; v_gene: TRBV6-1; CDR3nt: TGTGCCATCAGTCTTACAGGGTCTGGTGTATTTAGTTGGTACTTC; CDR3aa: CAISLTGSGVFSWYF
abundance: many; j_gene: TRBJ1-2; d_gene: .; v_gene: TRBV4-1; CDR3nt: TGCGCCAGCAGCCAAGGACTTGGGGGGGCTGGTGGCTACACCTTC; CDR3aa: CASSQGLGGAGGYTF
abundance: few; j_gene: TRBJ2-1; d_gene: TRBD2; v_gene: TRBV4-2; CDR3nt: TGTGCCAGCAGTACCCGGACTAGCGGGAGTATAGATGAGCAGTTCTTC; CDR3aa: CASSTRTSGSIDEQFF
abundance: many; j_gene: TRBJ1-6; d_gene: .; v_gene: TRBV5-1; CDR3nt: TGCGCCAGCAGCTTGGAAACTTTACGGGGATCACCCCTCCACTTT; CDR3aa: CASSLETLRGSPLHF
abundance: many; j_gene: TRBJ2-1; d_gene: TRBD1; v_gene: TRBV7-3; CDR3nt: TGTGCCAGCAGCAAGGGGGCATCGAAGCTCGATGAGCAGTTCTTC; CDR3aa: CASSKGASKLDEQFF
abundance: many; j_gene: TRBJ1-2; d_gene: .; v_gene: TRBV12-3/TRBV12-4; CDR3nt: TGTGCCAGCACAGGGATTTCGAGCGTTAATGGCTACACCTTC; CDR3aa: CASTGISSVNGYTF
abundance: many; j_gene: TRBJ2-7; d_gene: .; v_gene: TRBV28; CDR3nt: TGTGCCAGCAGTTTATCTGAGGCCTTCTACGAGCAGTACTTC; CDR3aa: CASSLSEAFYEQYF
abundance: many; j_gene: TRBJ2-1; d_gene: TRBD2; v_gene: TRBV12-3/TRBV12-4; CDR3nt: TGTGCCAGCAGTTTACACGGGACTAGCACCAATGAGCAGTTCTTC; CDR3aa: CASSLHGTSTNEQFF
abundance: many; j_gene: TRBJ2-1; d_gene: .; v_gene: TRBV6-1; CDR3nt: TGTGCCAGCCGGTGGCTCACAAGGGGGTCCTACAATGAGCAGTTCTTC; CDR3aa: CASRWLTRGSYNEQFF
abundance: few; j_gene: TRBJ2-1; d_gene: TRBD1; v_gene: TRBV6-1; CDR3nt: TGTGCCAGCAGCTACCTGCGACAGGGTGTTAATGAGCAGTTCTTC; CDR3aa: CASSYLRQGVNEQFF
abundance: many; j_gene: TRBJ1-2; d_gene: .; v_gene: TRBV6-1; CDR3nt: TGTGCCAGCAGTGAGCAGGGTAGAGCTAACTATGGCTACACCTTC; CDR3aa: CASSEQGRANYGYTF
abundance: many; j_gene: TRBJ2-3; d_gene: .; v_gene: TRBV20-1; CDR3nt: TGCAGTGCTCTGAGGGCGGGATACACAGATACGCAGTATTTT; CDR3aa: CSALRAGYTDTQYF
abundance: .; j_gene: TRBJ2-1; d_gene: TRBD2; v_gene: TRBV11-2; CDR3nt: TGTGCCAGCAGCTCCCTAGCGGTAACGGGGTACAATGAGCAATTCTTC; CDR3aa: CASSSLAVTGYNEQFF
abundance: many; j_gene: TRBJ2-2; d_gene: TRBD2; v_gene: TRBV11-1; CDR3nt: TGTGCCAGCAGCGGGTATAGCGGGAGTTTAGTAACCGGGGAGCTGTTTTTT; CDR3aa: CASSGYSGSLVTGELFF
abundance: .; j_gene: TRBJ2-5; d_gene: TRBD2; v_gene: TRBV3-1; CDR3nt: TGTGCCAGCAACCAAAGACTAGCGGGAGACACCCAGTACTTC; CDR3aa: CASNQRLAGDTQYF
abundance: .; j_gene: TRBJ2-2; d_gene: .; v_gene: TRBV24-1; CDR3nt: TGTTCCACCGTCAGCAGGACCTGGGAGCTGTTTTTT; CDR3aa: CSTVSRTWELFF
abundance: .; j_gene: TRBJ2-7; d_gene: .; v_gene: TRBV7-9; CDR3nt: TGTGCCAGCGGTTTCAGGGGAGCCCCGTTATACGAGCAGTACTTC; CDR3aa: CASGFRGAPLYEQYF
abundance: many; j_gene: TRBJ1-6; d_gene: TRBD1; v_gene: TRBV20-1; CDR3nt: TGCAGTGCTACGGACAGGGGGCCAGGATCACCCCTCCACTTT; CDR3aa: CSATDRGPGSPLHF